The rows below give T cell receptor beta chains drawn from one sample of a study of liver allograft versus peripheral blood T cells. One entry per CDR3 protein results from TCRdb running MiXCR on the reads. Found here are some 4,000 distinct CDR3 sequences, roughly 18% of them singletons; the top ten hold approximately 15%. The receptor source for this set is a human patient who had a liver transplant. Some T cells could come from the graft donor. Both conserved end residues are part of each CDR3. The order of the fields is V gene, J gene, D gene, clone size, CDR3 DNA, CDR3 protein. D genes are given only for firm matches. Clone size appears in some rows only: once, few, many, or a class for an expanded clone.

>TRBV15|TRBJ2-2|TRBD1|medium-sized
TGTGCCACCAGCATGACAGGGGGCTACACCGGGGAGCTGTTTTTT
CATSMTGGYTGELFF
>TRBV20-1|TRBJ2-1|TRBD2|medium-sized
TGCAGTGCCACCGACTTAGGTAGCGGGAGAGGAAATGAGCAGTTCTTC
CSATDLGSGRGNEQFF
>TRBV6-5|TRBJ2-7|.|large
TGTGCCAGCAGTTACGCGCGGGACAGCAGCTTCTACGAGCAGTACTTC
CASSYARDSSFYEQYF
>TRBV27|TRBJ2-2|.|many
TGTGCCAGCAGTTTATCTCGCAGGGTCCCCGGGGAGCTGTTTTTT
CASSLSRRVPGELFF
>TRBV19|TRBJ1-6|.|medium-sized
TGTGCCAGTAGCGAGTCCCCCCCGGATTATAATTCACCCCTCCACTTT
CASSESPPDYNSPLHF
>TRBV28|TRBJ1-5|.|many
TGTGCCAGCAACCCCGGTTGGACTGACGTCTCCAATCAGCCCCAGCATTTT
CASNPGWTDVSNQPQHF
>TRBV6-5|TRBJ1-2|.|large
TGTGCCAGCAGCCCAGCTGGGACCCAGACGAACTATGGCTACACCTTC
CASSPAGTQTNYGYTF
>TRBV11-2|TRBJ2-1|.|many
TGTGCCAGCAGCTTAGCCGTAGTATGGACGTATGAGCAGTTCTTC
CASSLAVVWTYEQFF
>TRBV5-6|TRBJ2-7|.|medium-sized
TGTGCCAGCAGCCACTGGGGGACGTCTACCTACGAGCAGTACTTC
CASSHWGTSTYEQYF
>TRBV15|TRBJ1-1|.|few
TGTGCCACCAGCAGCCGAGCCTTCATGACAGACGACACTGAAGCTTTCTTT
CATSSRAFMTDDTEAFF
>TRBV19|TRBJ1-5|TRBD1|large
TGTGCCAGTAGTATCGACGGCAGGGGGGATCAGCCCCAGCATTTT
CASSIDGRGDQPQHF
>TRBV28|TRBJ2-5|.|.
TGTGCCAGCAGTTTATTGGCGACGATTCAAGAGACCCAGTACTTC
CASSLLATIQETQYF
>TRBV27|TRBJ1-2|TRBD1|medium-sized
TGTGCCAGCAGCTCGGACAGGACTCATGGCTACACCTTC
CASSSDRTHGYTF
>TRBV27|TRBJ1-1|.|few
TGTGCCAGCAGTTTGGGTCAGAATGGAGGCACTGAAGCTTTCTTT
CASSLGQNGGTEAFF
>TRBV27|TRBJ2-1|.|medium-sized
TGTGCCAGCAGTTCGCGGAGCTCCTACAATGAGCAGTTCTTC
CASSSRSSYNEQFF
>TRBV30|TRBJ2-5|.|once
TGTGCCTGGAGTGAGTCTAGCGCTTGGGAGACCCAGTACTTC
CAWSESSAWETQYF
>TRBV19|TRBJ2-2|.|medium-sized
TGTGCCAGTAGGACGGGACAATACTGGTCTACCGGGGAGCTGTTTTTT
CASRTGQYWSTGELFF
>TRBV3-1|TRBJ1-5|.|.
TGTGCCAGCAGCCAAGATCTGGCGGGGACCGGCAATCAGCCCCAGCATTTT
CASSQDLAGTGNQPQHF
>TRBV13|TRBJ2-7|.|many
TGTGCCAGCAGCCCCAGATTGGACCGAGGCGCCTACGAGCAGTACTTC
CASSPRLDRGAYEQYF
>TRBV29-1|TRBJ2-3|TRBD2|medium-sized
TGCAGCGTTGAAGATCTCACTAGCGGGAGGGTTACAGATACGCAGTATTTT
CSVEDLTSGRVTDTQYF
>TRBV28|TRBJ2-7|.|medium-sized
TGTGCCAGCAGTTTTGTACGGTTCTACGAGCAGTACTTC
CASSFVRFYEQYF
>TRBV6-1|TRBJ2-3|TRBD1|few
TGTGCCAGTTCGACTCGGGACAGGACGGCAGATACGCAGTATTTT
CASSTRDRTADTQYF
>TRBV5-6|TRBJ1-2|TRBD1|many
TGTGCCAGCAGCTCGGGACAGAACTATGGCTACACCTTC
CASSSGQNYGYTF
>TRBV6-1|TRBJ2-2|TRBD1|many
TGTGCCAGCAGTAAAACGGCGGGACAGGGGAGACCCGGGGAGCTGTTTTTT
CASSKTAGQGRPGELFF
>TRBV24-1|TRBJ2-3|TRBD1|few
TGTGCCACGGCCAACAGGGGACGCACAGATACGCAGTATTTT
CATANRGRTDTQYF
>TRBV28|TRBJ2-1|TRBD1|medium-sized
TGTGCCAGCAGTTTAGTCCTCGCCTCAGGGGGAAGTTGGAATGAGCAGTTCTTC
CASSLVLASGGSWNEQFF
>TRBV2|TRBJ2-1|TRBD2|once
TGTGCCAGCAGACCGGCGGGGGGGCCCTACAATGAGCAGTTCTTC
CASRPAGGPYNEQFF